Detailed here is one T cell receptor beta chain. Its antigen is not yet known. The sample holds no much larger clone one base away, and base qualities are not on file. Interpreted using the paper, the time point label stands for: cycle 4 day 1 (C4D1), after more than 5 weeks of nivolumab. All trial patients had relapsed after autologous stem cell transplantation, with cohorts A, B and C differing in prior brentuximab vedotin exposure. A total of roughly 60 patients with relapsed/refractory classical Hodgkin lymphoma made up the trial cohort, and each patient's best overall response was complete response, partial response or progressive disease. Single-agent nivolumab was administered to trial patients in the multi-cohort phase II CheckMate 205 trial. An independent review committee assessed best overall response by applying the 2007 International Working Group response criteria. Trial PBMCs were collected just before the start of nivolumab (C1D1) and during therapy at cycle 2 day 1 and cycle 4 day 1. Peripheral blood was collected in 8 mL Vacutainer Cell Preparation Tubes, from which PBMCs were isolated by centrifugation and then cryopreserved.

The data stem from a study of PD-1 blockade in classical Hodgkin lymphoma (dated by TCRdb to 2020 to 2021). About the study as a whole: Nivolumab dosing was 3 mg/kg intravenously every 2 weeks, continuing until either disease progression or unacceptable toxicity. The study used CyTOF and TCR beta sequencing to define a peripheral blood immune signature of response to PD-1 blockade in classical Hodgkin lymphoma.

Trimming accounts for 5 bases at V and 5 bases at J, while the number of junction bases matched to no gene is 3. From the cysteine through the phenylalanine, the CDR3 covers 14 amino acids. The entry retains the CDR3 DNA only, 42 bases that are in frame from base 1. CDR1 is given as SEHNR and CDR2 as FQNEAQ, both from the germline V gene (reference sequence). Results the study describes overall, beyond this receptor: Lower diversity was seen in patients whose nivolumab began less than 1 year after ASCT, and these patients were left out of later analyses so that immune reconstitution would not confound the results. Baseline TCR diversity was reported to be lower in newly diagnosed patients than in healthy donors and to be lower still in relapsed/refractory patients. A significant rise by C4D1 was seen in CD4+ but not CD8+ TCR diversity (p=0.0027 vs p=0.16), with the rise being most apparent in complete responders (p=0.02). The study was restricted to a single clinical trial cohort, and the causes of repertoire differences, possibly disease activity or prior therapy, were left undefined. Trial patients with a complete response had baseline diversity similar to that of newly diagnosed patients, while partial responders and progressors had significantly lower diversity.

The Qiagen DNeasy kit was used to extract genomic DNA both from unsorted PBMCs and from the negatively selected CD4+ and CD8+ fractions. TCR beta CDR3 regions were amplified by immunoSEQ multiplex PCR using primers annealing to V and J segments. A synthetic immune receptor repertoire was used to minimize amplification bias, and remaining bias was computationally removed after sequencing. From the authors' description of their analysis: Repertoire diversity was quantified as the Shannon entropy index using custom Python scripts. Unsorted, CD4+ and CD8+ repertoires were examined separately, except in combined analyses, for which CD4+ and CD8+ sequences were merged in silico. Clonal expansion was defined as at least a 2-fold frequency increase after treatment relative to C1D1, with a pseudocount of 0.5 for undetected baseline clones. Singleton clones were defined as clones with 0 or 1 copy at C1D1, and non-singleton clones were defined as clones with 2 or more copies. Clones expanded in unsorted samples were annotated as CD4+, CD8+ or unknown by matching protein sequences in sorted samples from the same patient. Diversity changes from C1D1 to C4D1 were tested in paired samples using Wilcoxon tests. TCRdb took this table from immuneACCESS and kept in-frame rearrangements with V and J called. Such tables lack part of the clones; where checked against another copy, unresolved V genes explain under half of the gap, and the rest is unexplained. V, J and clone size are taken as reported in that table, and D and trimming were inferred from the DNA itself. This sample has 40,000 to 55,000 clones in its table, and around 80% of those were observed once. The top ten constitute around 37% of the sample.

The V and J segments used are TRBV7-9 and TRBJ2-7; 13 middle bases align to TRBD2. The receptor comes from a human donor with classical Hodgkin lymphoma. Sequenced here: peripheral blood mononuclear cells (PBMCs), sampled before the fourth cycle of nivolumab. The nucleotide sequence is TGTGCCAGCAGCCAGACTAGCGGGGGGCACGAGCAGTACTTC. Translated, it reads CASSQTSGGHEQYF.